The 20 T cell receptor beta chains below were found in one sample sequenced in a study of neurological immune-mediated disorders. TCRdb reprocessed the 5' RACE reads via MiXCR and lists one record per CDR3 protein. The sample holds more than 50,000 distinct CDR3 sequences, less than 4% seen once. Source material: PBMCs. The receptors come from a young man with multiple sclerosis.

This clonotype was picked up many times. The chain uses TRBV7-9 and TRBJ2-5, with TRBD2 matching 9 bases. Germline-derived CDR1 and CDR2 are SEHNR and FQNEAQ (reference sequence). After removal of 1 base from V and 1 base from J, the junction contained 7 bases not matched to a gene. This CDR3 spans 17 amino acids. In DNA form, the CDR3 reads TGTGCCAGCAGCTTAGTTGGGCTAGCGGGGATCCAAGAGACCCAGTACTTC. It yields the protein CASSLVGLAGIQETQYF.

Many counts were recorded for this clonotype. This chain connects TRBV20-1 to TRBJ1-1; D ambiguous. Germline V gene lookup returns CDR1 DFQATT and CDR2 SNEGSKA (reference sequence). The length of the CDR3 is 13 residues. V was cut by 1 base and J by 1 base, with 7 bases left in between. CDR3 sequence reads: CSARGTSNTEAFF. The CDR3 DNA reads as TGCAGTGCTAGAGGAACATCGAACACTGAAGCTTTCTTT.

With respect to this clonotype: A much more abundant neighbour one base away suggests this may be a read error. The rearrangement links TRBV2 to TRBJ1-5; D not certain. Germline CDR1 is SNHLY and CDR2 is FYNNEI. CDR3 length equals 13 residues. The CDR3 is CASRRERNQPQNF. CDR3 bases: TGTGCCAGCAGGCGGGAGCGCAATCAGCCCCAGAATTTT.

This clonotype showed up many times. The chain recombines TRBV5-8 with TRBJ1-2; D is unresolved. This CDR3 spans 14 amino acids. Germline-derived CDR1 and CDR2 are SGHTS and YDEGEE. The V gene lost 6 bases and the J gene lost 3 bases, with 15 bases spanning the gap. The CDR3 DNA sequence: TGTGCCAGCAACCCATTGTGGGTAGACTATGGCTACACCTTC. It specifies CASNPLWVDYGYTF.

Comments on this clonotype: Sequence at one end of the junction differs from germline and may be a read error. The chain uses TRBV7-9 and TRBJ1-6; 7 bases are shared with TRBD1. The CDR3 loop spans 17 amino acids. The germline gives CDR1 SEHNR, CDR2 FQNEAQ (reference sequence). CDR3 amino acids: CASSNRGDSSYNSPLNF. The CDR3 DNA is TGTGCCAGCAGCAACCGAGGGGACAGCTCCTATAATTCACCCCTCAACTTT.

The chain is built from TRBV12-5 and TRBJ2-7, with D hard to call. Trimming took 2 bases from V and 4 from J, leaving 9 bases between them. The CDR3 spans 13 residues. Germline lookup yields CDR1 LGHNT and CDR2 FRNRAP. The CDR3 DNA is TGTGCTAGTGGTTTGAGGCAGGCTTACGAGCAGTACTTC. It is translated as CASGLRQAYEQYF.

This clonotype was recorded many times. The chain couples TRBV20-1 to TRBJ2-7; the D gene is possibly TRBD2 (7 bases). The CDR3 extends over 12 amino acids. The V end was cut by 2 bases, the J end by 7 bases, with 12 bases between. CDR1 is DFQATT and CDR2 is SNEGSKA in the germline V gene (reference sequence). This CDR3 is CSARRGAEEQYF. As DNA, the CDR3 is TGCAGTGCTAGACGGGGGGCCGAAGAGCAGTACTTC.

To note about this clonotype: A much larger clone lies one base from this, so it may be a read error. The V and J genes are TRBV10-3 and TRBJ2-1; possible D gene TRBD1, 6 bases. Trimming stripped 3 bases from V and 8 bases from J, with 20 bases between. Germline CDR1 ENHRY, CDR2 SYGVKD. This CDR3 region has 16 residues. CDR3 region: CAISEHSIKGVYEQFF. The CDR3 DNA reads TGTGCCATCAGTGAACATTCCATAAAGGGGGTTTATGAGCAGTTCTTC.

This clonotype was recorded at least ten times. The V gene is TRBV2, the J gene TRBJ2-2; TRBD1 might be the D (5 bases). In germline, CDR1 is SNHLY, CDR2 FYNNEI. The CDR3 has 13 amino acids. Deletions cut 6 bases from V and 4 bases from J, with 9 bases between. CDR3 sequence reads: CASRKDTTGELFF. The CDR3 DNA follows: TGTGCCAGCAGGAAGGACACCACCGGGGAGCTGTTTTTT.

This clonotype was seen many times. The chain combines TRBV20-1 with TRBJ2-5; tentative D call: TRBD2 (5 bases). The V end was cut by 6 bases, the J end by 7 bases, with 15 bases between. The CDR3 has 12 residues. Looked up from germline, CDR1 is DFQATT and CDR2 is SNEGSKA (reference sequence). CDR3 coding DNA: TGCAGTGCCCCGTCAACCCGGGGGACCCAGTACTTC. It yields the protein CSAPSTRGTQYF.

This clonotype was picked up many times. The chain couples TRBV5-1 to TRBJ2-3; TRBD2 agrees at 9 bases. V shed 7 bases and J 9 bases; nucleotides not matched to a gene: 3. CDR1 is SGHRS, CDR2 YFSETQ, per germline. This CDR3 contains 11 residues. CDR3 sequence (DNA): TGCGCCAGCGTAAGCGGGGGGACGCAGTATTTT. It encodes CASVSGGTQYF.

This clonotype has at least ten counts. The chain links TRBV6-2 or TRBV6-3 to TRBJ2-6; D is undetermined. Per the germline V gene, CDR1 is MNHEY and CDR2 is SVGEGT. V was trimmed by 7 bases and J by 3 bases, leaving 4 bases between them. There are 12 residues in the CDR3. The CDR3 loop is CASIGGANVLTF. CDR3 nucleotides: TGTGCCAGCATTGGTGGGGCCAACGTCCTGACTTTC.

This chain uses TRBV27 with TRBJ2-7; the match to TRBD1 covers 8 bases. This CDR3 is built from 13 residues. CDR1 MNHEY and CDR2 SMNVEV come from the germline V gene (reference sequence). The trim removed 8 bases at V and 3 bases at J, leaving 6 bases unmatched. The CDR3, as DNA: TGTGCCAGCTCTCGAGGGACAGGCTACGAGCAGTACTTC. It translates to CASSRGTGYEQYF.

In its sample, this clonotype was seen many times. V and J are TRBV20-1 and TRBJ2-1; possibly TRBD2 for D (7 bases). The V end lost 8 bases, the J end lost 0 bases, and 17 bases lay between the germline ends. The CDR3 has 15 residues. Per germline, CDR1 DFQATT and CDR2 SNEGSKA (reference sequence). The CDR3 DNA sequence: TGCAGTCTACAAAGGGGGGGGAGCTCCTACAATGAGCAGTTCTTC. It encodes CSLQRGGSSYNEQFF.

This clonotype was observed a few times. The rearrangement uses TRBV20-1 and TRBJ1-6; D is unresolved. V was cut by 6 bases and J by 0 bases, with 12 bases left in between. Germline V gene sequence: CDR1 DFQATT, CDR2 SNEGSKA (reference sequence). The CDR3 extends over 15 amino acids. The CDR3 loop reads CSAPGGSSYNSPLHF. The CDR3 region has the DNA TGCAGTGCGCCGGGCGGGAGCTCCTATAATTCACCCCTCCACTTT.

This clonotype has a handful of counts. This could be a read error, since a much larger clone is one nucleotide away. CDR3 amino acids: CSALRRELGDKLFF. As DNA, the CDR3 is TGCAGTGCTTTACGCCGGGAGCTCGGGGACAAACTGTTTTTT. The V gene is TRBV20-1, the J gene TRBJ1-4, with D perhaps TRBD1 (5 bases). CDR1 is DFQATT, CDR2 SNEGSKA, per germline (reference sequence). This CDR3 spans 14 amino acids. V was trimmed by 5 bases and J by 11 bases, leaving 21 bases between them.

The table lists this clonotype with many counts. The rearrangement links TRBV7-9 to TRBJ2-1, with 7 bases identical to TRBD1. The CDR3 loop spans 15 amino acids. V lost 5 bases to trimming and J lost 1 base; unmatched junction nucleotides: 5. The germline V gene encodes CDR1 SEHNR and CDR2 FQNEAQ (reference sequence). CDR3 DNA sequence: TGTGCCAGCAGCGTTACAGGGGTGTCCTACAATGAGCAGTTCTTC. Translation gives CASSVTGVSYNEQFF.

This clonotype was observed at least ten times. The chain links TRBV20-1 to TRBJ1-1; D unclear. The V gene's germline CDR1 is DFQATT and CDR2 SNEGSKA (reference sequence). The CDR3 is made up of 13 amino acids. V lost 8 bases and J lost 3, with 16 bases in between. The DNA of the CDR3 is TGCAGTCCAGACACAACTGGGGACACTGAAGCTTTCTTT. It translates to CSPDTTGDTEAFF.

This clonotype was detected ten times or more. The CDR3 reads CASSQELGRTEAFF. The CDR3 DNA reads as TGCGCCAGCAGCCAAGAACTGGGAAGGACTGAAGCTTTCTTT. The J gene is TRBJ1-1, the V gene TRBV4-3; D not resolved. V lost 0 bases, J lost 5 bases, and 10 bases lay in between. This CDR3 is 14 amino acids long. The germline V gene encodes CDR1 LGHNA and CDR2 YSLEER.

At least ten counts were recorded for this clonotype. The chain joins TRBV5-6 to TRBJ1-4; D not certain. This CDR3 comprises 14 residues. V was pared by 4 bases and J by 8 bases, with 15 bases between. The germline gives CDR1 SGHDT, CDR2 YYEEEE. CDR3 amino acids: CASSPGRLKEKLFF. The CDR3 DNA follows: TGTGCCAGCAGCCCCGGGCGGCTAAAAGAAAAACTGTTTTTT.